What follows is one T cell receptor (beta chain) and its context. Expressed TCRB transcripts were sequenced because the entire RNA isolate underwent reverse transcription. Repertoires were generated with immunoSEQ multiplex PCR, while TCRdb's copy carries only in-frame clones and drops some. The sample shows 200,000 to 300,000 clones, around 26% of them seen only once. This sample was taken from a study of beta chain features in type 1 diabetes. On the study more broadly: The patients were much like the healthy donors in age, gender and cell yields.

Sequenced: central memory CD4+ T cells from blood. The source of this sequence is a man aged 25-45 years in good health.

The CDR3 reads CASRVPTGTPETQYF. CDR3 nucleotides: TGTGCCAGCAGAGTCCCTACAGGGACCCCAGAGACCCAGTACTTC. The chain combines TRBV6-5 with TRBJ2-5; the D gene is possibly TRBD1 (6 bases). Germline lookup yields CDR1 MNHEY and CDR2 SVGAGI. Trimming removed 6 bases at V and 4 bases at J, with 18 bases between. This CDR3 spans 15 amino acids.